The sequence of this TCR beta chain was determined in a study of blood T cell repertoires in COVID-19. Clones were sequenced by immunoSEQ multiplex PCR, and TCRdb holds only the in-frame ones, with some missing. The table lists 250,000 or so clones, 80% to 90% of them singletons. Sequencing was performed on peripheral blood. The sequence was collected from a woman aged 40 to 50 who had recovered from COVID-19.

CDR3 sequence (DNA): TGTGCCAGCAGCGTAGGGGGGCTCTCTGGGTACGAGCAGTACTTC. Translated, it gives CASSVGGLSGYEQYF. This chain connects TRBV9 to TRBJ2-7; TRBD1 is a possible D gene (6 bases). CDR3 length: 15 residues. The germline V gene has CDR1 SGDLS and CDR2 YYNGEE. Trimming pared 0 bases from V and 4 bases from J, leaving 14 bases between.